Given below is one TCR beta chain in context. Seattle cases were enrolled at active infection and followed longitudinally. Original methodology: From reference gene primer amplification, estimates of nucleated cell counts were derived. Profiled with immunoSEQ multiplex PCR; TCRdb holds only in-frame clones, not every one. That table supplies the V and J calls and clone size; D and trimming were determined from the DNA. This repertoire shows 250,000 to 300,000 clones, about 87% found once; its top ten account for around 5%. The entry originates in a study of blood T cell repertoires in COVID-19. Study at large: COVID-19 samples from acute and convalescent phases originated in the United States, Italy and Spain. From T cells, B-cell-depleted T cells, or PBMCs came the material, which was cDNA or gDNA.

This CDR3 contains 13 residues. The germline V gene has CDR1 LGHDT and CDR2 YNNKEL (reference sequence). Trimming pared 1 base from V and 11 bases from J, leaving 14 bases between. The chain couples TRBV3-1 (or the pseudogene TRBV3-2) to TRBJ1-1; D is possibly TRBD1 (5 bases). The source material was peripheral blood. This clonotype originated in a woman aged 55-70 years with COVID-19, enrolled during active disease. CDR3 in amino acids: CASSQVLGGLAFF. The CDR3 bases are TGTGCCAGCAGCCAAGTCCTGGGGGGGTTGGCTTTCTTT.